Listed below are T cell receptor beta chains from one sample, sequenced in a study of neurological immune-mediated disorders. TCRdb recomputed calls from the 5' RACE reads with MiXCR, one row per CDR3 protein. The data hold tens of thousands of distinct CDR3 sequences, with about 4.3% observed a single time. Input material: PBMCs. The receptors shown here come from a woman in her sixties or seventies with multiple sclerosis. CDR3s include the opening cysteine and the closing phenylalanine or tryptophan. A D gene is named only where the DNA matches it firmly. Size is stated as once, few, many, or a class for an expanded clone.

d_gene | j_gene | abundance | v_gene | CDR3aa | CDR3nt
TRBD2 | TRBJ2-5 | many | TRBV9 | CASSSPGLAWETQYF | TGTGCCAGCAGCTCTCCGGGACTAGCCTGGGAGACCCAGTACTTC
. | TRBJ2-3 | many | TRBV20-1 | CSARTPSDTQYF | TGCAGTGCTAGGACACCCTCGGATACGCAGTATTTT
. | TRBJ2-7 | many | TRBV5-1 | CASSASPGEAYEQYF | TGCGCCAGCAGCGCCTCGCCGGGGGAGGCCTACGAGCAGTACTTC
. | TRBJ1-1 | many | TRBV7-9 | CASSLIGRTMNTEAFF | TGTGCCAGCAGCTTAATTGGACGGACCATGAACACTGAAGCTTTCTTT
. | TRBJ2-5 | many | TRBV5-1 | CASSAGTTQETQYF | TGCGCCAGCAGCGCAGGGACCACCCAAGAGACCCAGTACTTC
. | TRBJ2-7 | many | TRBV28 | CASSLVSYEQYF | TGTGCCAGCAGTTTAGTCTCCTACGAGCAGTACTTC
. | TRBJ2-7 | many | TRBV3-1 | CASSPLRASPGEQYF | TGTGCCAGCTCCCCCTTGAGGGCCTCCCCCGGGGAGCAGTACTTC
. | TRBJ2-1 | many | TRBV18 | CASSQDGLYYNEQFF | TGTGCCAGCTCCCAAGACGGACTCTACTACAATGAGCAGTTCTTC
TRBD2 | TRBJ2-5 | many | TRBV12-3/TRBV12-4 | CASSPLAGGETQYF | TGTGCCAGCAGCCCACTAGCGGGGGGCGAGACCCAGTACTTC
. | TRBJ2-2 | many | TRBV2 | CASSENWGQNTGELFF | TGTGCCAGCAGTGAGAATTGGGGTCAGAACACCGGGGAGCTGTTTTTT
. | TRBJ1-1 | many | TRBV7-9 | CASSSSGTMNTEAFF | TGTGCCAGCAGCTCCTCCGGGACAATGAACACTGAAGCTTTCTTT
. | TRBJ2-7 | many | TRBV5-1 | CASSSLVEGEQYF | TGCGCCAGCAGCTCCTTGGTGGAGGGGGAGCAGTACTTC
. | TRBJ1-3 | many | TRBV27 | CASSFRGSGNTIYF | TGTGCCAGCAGTTTTAGGGGCTCTGGAAACACCATATATTTT
TRBD2 | TRBJ2-7 | many | TRBV12-3/TRBV12-4 | CASSLERGGPEQYF | TGTGCCAGCAGTTTGGAGCGGGGGGGCCCCGAGCAGTACTTC
. | TRBJ1-5 | many | TRBV6-6 | CASSERFFNSNQPQHF | TGTGCCAGCAGTGAGAGGTTTTTTAATAGCAATCAGCCCCAGCATTTT
. | TRBJ2-2 | many | TRBV21-1 | CASSKGGPRATGELFF | TGTGCCAGCAGCAAAGGAGGGCCTCGGGCGACCGGGGAGCTGTTTTTT
. | TRBJ1-5 | many | TRBV5-6 | CASSRGEGWGNQPQHF | TGTGCCAGCAGCCGGGGGGAAGGGTGGGGCAATCAGCCCCAGCATTTT
TRBD1 | TRBJ2-3 | many | TRBV4-1 | CASSQVDRGADTQYF | TGCGCCAGCAGCCAAGTGGACAGGGGCGCAGATACGCAGTATTTT
TRBD1 | TRBJ1-5 | many | TRBV19 | CASSIAGQGDARPYQPQHF | TGTGCCAGTAGTATAGCCGGACAGGGGGATGCGCGGCCCTATCAGCCCCAGCATTTT
. | TRBJ2-7 | many | TRBV10-2 | CASGNYEQYF | TGCGCCAGCGGGAACTACGAGCAGTACTTC
TRBD1 | TRBJ2-7 | many | TRBV6-2/TRBV6-3 | CASRGSQGDEQYF | TGTGCCAGCAGGGGATCCCAGGGGGACGAGCAGTACTTC
TRBD2 | TRBJ2-7 | many | TRBV7-2 | CASSLRSSGASEQYF | TGTGCCAGCAGCTTACGTAGTAGCGGGGCCTCCGAGCAGTACTTC